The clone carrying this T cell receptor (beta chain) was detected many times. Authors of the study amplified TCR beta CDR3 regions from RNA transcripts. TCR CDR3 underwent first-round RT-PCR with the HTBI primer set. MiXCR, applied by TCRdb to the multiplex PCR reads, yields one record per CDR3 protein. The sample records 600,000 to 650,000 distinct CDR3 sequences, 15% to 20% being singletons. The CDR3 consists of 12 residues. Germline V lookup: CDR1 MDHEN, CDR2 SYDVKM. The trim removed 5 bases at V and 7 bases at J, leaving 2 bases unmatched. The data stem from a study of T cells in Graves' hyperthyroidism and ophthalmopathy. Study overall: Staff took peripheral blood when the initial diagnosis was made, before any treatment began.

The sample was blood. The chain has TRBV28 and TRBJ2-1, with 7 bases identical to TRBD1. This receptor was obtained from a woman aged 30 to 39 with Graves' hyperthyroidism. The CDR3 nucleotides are TGTGCCAGCAGTCGGGACAGTAATGAGCAGTTCTTC. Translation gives CASSRDSNEQFF.